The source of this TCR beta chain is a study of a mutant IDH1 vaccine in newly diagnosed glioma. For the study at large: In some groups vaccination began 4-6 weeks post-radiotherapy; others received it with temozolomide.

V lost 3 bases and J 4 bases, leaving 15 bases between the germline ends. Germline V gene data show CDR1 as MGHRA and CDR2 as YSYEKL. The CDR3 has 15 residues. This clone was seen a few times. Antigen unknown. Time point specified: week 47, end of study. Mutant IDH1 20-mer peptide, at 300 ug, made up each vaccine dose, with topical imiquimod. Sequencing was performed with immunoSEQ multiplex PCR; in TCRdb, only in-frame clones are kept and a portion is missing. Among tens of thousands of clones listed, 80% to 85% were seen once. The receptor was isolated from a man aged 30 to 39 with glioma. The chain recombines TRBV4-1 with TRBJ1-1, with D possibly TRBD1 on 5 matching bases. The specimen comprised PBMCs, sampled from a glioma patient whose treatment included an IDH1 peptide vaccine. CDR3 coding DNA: TGCGCCAGCAGCCAGGGGCAGGGTTATCGCACTGAAGCTTTCTTT. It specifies CASSQGQGYRTEAFF.